Each of the 8 T cell receptor beta chains below was sequenced from the same sample in a study of blood T cell repertoires in COVID-19. The data were produced by immunoSEQ multiplex PCR, yet TCRdb's version contains in-frame clones alone and is incomplete. The sample comprises 150,000 or so clones, 65% to 90% of which are singletons, and around 7% rests with the top ten. Sequencing was done on a sample of peripheral blood. All receptors derive from a woman aged 40 to 50 with COVID-19, enrolled during active disease.

This chain connects TRBV11-2 to TRBJ2-1; D unclear. V lost 0 bases, J lost 10 bases, and 7 bases lay in between. In germline, CDR1 is SGHAT, CDR2 FQNNGV. This CDR3 has 12 amino acids. The CDR3 spells CASSLESREQFF. The CDR3 coding sequence is TGTGCCAGCAGCTTAGAGAGCAGGGAGCAGTTCTTC. Full variable domain (missing parts from reference TRBV11-2 and TRBJ2-1): EAGVAQSPRYKIIEKRQSVAFWCNPISGHATLYWYQQILGQGPKLLIQFQNNGVVDDSQLPKDRFSAERLKGVDSTLKIQPAKLEDSAVYLCASSLESREQFFGPGTRLTVL.

This clone was observed a single time. The genes are TRBV7-2 and TRBJ2-1, with 14 bases lining up with TRBD2. Germline CDR1 reads SGHTA; CDR2 reads FQGNSA. This CDR3 is built from 17 residues. V was pared by 7 bases and J by 5 bases, with 10 bases of the junction left unmatched. The CDR3 sequence is CASNFGLAGGFNNEQFF. CDR3 DNA: TGTGCCAGCAACTTCGGACTAGCGGGAGGATTTAACAATGAGCAGTTCTTC.

The chain combines TRBV18 with TRBJ1-2, with TRBD1 identical over 8 bases. With V trimmed by 5 bases and J by 6 bases, 8 bases remained unmatched. The CDR3 spans 14 residues. Germline V CDR1 and CDR2: KGHSH, LQKENI. CDR3 in DNA: TGTGCCAGCTCAACCCGGACAGGGCAGGATGGCTACACCTTC. This encodes CASSTRTGQDGYTF.

J is TRBJ2-1 and V is TRBV27; D is unresolved. With 3 bases removed from V and 7 bases from J, the gap between germline ends came to 10 bases. Germline V gene data show CDR1 as MNHEY and CDR2 as SMNVEV (reference sequence). This CDR3 contains 13 residues. DNA of the CDR3: TGTGCCAGCAGTTTCCAGGCTGGGAATGAGCAGTTCTTC. Protein product: CASSFQAGNEQFF.

The genes are TRBV20-1 and TRBJ2-5; D remains unclear. The CDR3 totals 11 residues. V lost 3 bases and J lost 4, with 6 bases in between. Per the germline V gene, CDR1 is DFQATT and CDR2 is SNEGSKA (reference sequence). CDR3 sequence reads: CSASYPETQYF. The DNA of the CDR3 is TGCAGTGCTAGCTATCCAGAGACCCAGTACTTC.

This chain uses TRBV5-4 with TRBJ1-3; TRBD1 matches at 7 bases. Germline CDR1 reads SGHNT; CDR2 reads YYREEE (reference sequence). This CDR3 spans 16 amino acids. The V segment lost 4 bases and the J segment 4 bases; nucleotides outside the gene matches: 11. The CDR3 sequence is CASSVKQGSLGNTIYF. DNA for the CDR3: TGTGCCAGCAGCGTGAAACAGGGGAGCCTCGGAAACACCATATATTTT. The whole variable domain, filled in from reference TRBV5-4 and TRBJ1-3, reads ETGVTQSPTHLIKTRGQQVTLRCSSQSGHNTVSWYQQALGQGPQFIFQYYREEENGRGNFPPRFSGLQFPNYSSELNVNALELDDSALYLCASSVKQGSLGNTIYFGEGSWLTVV.

The chain employs TRBV5-5 and TRBJ1-3, with D perhaps TRBD1 (5 bases). Germline V gives CDR1 SGHKS, CDR2 YYEKEE (reference sequence). The CDR3 has 13 amino acids. Trimming cost V 3 bases and J 4 bases, with 8 bases left between them. The CDR3: CASSWGLGNTIYF. CDR3 nucleotides: TGTGCCAGCAGCTGGGGACTCGGAAACACCATATATTTT.

The chain has TRBV6-1 and TRBJ1-5; D unresolved. The V and J ends lost 3 bases and 3 bases respectively, with 6 bases between them. Germline CDR1 reads MNHNS; CDR2 reads SASEGT. There are 13 residues in the CDR3. The CDR3 region is CASSDSVNQPQHF. CDR3 DNA: TGTGCCAGCAGTGACAGTGTCAATCAGCCCCAGCATTTT.